This TCR beta chain appears in the sequencing data of a study of blood T cell repertoires in COVID-19 (dated by TCRdb to 2018 to 2021). The study in broad terms: Samples from collaborators originated in the United States, Italy and Spain and spanned both the acute and convalescent phases of COVID-19. The material from the prospective study consisted of cDNA or gDNA derived from T cells, B-cell-depleted T cells, or PBMCs. The dataset comprised deeply sampled blood TCRbeta repertoires from subjects exposed to, actively infected with, or recovered from COVID-19. The repertoires were released in a freely available public database meant as a resource for research on the immune response to SARS-CoV-2. The samples were drawn from two sources: the first 160 participants of the ongoing ImmuneRACE study, and 950 to 1,500 subjects contributed by 6 global collaborators. A de-identified subject ID, COVID-19 status, age in years and sex were almost always included in the sample metadata. HLA class I and class II types, where available, came from metadata supplied by the sample provider rather than from assay-based typing.

A remark on this clone: The antigen it binds to is not known. No qualities accompany the bases; no much larger clone lies one base away.

The germline V gene sets CDR1 to SGHTA and CDR2 to FQGNSA. Compared with germline, V lacks 4 bases and J lacks 6 bases; bases without a gene match: 6. Including cysteine and phenylalanine, the CDR3 has 15 amino acids. Solely the CDR3 DNA is kept, with 45 bases framed from the first base. TCRbeta CDR3 regions were amplified from genomic DNA using the immunoSEQ Assay, a bias-controlled multiplex PCR. Regarding the original processing steps: The number of nucleated cells in each sample was estimated by amplification of reference gene primers within the assay. Sequence reads were collapsed and filtered to measure the absolute abundance of every unique TCRbeta CDR3 rearrangement. For each sample, productive Simpson clonality was calculated by taking the square root of Simpson's diversity index across productive rearrangements. As stored in TCRdb, this immuneACCESS dataset retains in-frame rearrangements with V and J assigned. A fraction of the clones does not appear; measured against another copy, unresolved V genes explain less than half of the discrepancy, and the remainder lacks a known reason. V and J calls and clone size are those listed in that table; D and trimming were worked out from the DNA. In all, the sample holds approximately 260,000 clones, and approximately 85% of those were seen once. The ten top clones hold approximately 10% of the sample.

The research as a whole found: Clinical and demographic metadata were provided uncurated, with the amount varying by source and participant.

Each collaborating institution followed its own protocols to collect whole blood in K2EDTA tubes. Collaborator samples were shipped for TCRbeta analysis as frozen whole blood, isolated PBMCs, or DNA extracted from either sample type. The sequencing input was peripheral blood. Here the chain combines TRBV7-2 and TRBJ1-6; 7 middle bases align to TRBD1. The receptor comes from a woman in her 70s with acute or convalescent COVID-19. The DNA sequence is as follows: TGTGCCAGCAGCTCCACGACAGGGATTAATTCACCCCTCCACTTT. Its translation is CASSSTTGINSPLHF.